The entry that follows covers one TCR beta chain sequence. Its antigen remains unknown. Clones were sequenced by immunoSEQ multiplex PCR, and TCRdb holds only the in-frame ones, with some missing. The repertoire holds approximately 40,000 clones, less than 90% seen once, with about 2% in the top ten. The length of the CDR3 is 11 residues. After removal of 6 bases from V and 11 bases from J, the junction contained 5 bases not matched to a gene. Germline-derived CDR1 and CDR2 are SEHNR and FQNEAQ (reference sequence). The data originate from a study of a mutant IDH1 vaccine in newly diagnosed glioma. Overall study context: Eight vaccine doses were administered to patients at weeks 1, 3, 5, 7, 11, 15, 19 and 23. Patients began vaccination 4-6 weeks after radiotherapy alone, or with temozolomide cycles.

Time point noted: week 11, during vaccination. Doses consisted of 300 ug of mutant IDH1 20-mer peptide each, paired with topical imiquimod. V gene TRBV7-9 combines with J gene TRBJ2-3, with 7 bases identical to TRBD2. This specimen was PBMCs, taken from a glioma patient whose treatment included an IDH1 peptide vaccine. This clonotype was obtained from a man aged 35-49 years with glioma. Here the CDR3 DNA reads TGTGCCAGCAGTTTCAGCGGGGAGCAGTATTTT. It specifies CASSFSGEQYF. Filled out from reference TRBV7-9 and TRBJ2-3, the complete variable domain reads DTGVSQNPRHKITKRGQNVTFRCDPISEHNRLYWYRQTLGQGPEFLTYFQNEAQLEKSRLLSDRFSAERPKGSFSTLEIQRTEQGDSAMYLCASSFSGEQYFGPGTRLTVL.